The T cell receptor (beta chain) described here comes from a study of regulatory T cells in long-lasting Graves disease (dated by TCRdb to about 2021). About the investigation overall: In the newly diagnosed Graves' disease group, patients had been taking antithyroid drugs for less than 3 months. The study was conducted in China and was registered as a clinical trial. A total of roughly 35 samples were covered by TCR sequencing, comprising some 13 persistent and roughly 20 newly diagnosed Graves' disease patients. This study used TCR sequencing and RNA sequencing of peripheral blood to compare persistent Graves' disease patients against newly diagnosed Graves' disease patients. What the work shows at the level of the full study, not this receptor alone: Sequencing and analysis were restricted to the TCR beta chain. Peripheral blood alone was examined, since thyroid tissue, which constituted the primary lesion, could not be accessed. The authors acknowledged the small sample size as a limitation that may reduce accuracy. Lower TCR Shannon entropy and fewer highly expanded clones were observed in persistent Graves' disease patients than in newly diagnosed patients, which suggested clonal expansion. Persistent disease showed preferential use of TRBV28, TRBJ1-2 and TRBJ2-5, whereas newly diagnosed disease favored TRBV20-1 and TRBJ2-1. A larger number of public clonotypes was shared among persistent patients (approximately 2,600) than among newly diagnosed patients (around 970).

Library prep was done by multiplex PCR. TCRdb shows the sequencer as Illumina HiSeq 4000. CDR3 regions were amplified by Arm-PCR with iRepertoire HTBI primers to construct TCR beta libraries. PCR products were gel purified before sequencing. Per the source publication's procedure: A total of some 60 TRBV and under 15 TRBJ segments were identified across samples and were used for gene usage analysis of CDR3 amino acid clonotypes. COPE and FqMerger were used to merge the filtered high-quality paired reads into contigs. Contigs were aligned with BLAST to IMGT TRBV, TRBD and TRBJ reference genes, and CDR3 was defined per IMGT. Any clonotype with a frequency above 0.1% was counted as a highly expanded clone. Shannon entropy was used to measure repertoire diversity, and the Gini coefficient was used to measure V-J evenness. Clonotypes shared by more than one individual were considered public. TCRdb trimmed public reads at Q25 via fastp, called clones via MiXCR and kept in-frame beta chains. When rows share a CDR3 protein, they turn into one entry using the most common DNA and genes. These V and J calls originate from TCRdb's pipeline instead of the authors' own analysis. The sample includes around 250,000 distinct CDR3 sequences, with about 18% observed a single time. The ten most abundant clones make up approximately 14% of the sample.

This clonotype has a handful of counts. Its cognate antigen has yet to be identified. It is likely a read error, because the conserved phenylalanine at the end of the CDR3 is missing. The germline V gene encodes CDR1 MNHEY and CDR2 SVGEGT. Clipping removes 6 bases from V and 2 bases from J, with 4 as the unmatched junction base count. The CDR3 totals 14 residues, both ends included. Kept here is only the CDR3 DNA, which spans 42 bases and is read in frame from base 1. The time point label on this specimen signifies: newly diagnosed GD, antithyroid drugs for less than 3 months. For both TCR sequencing and RNA sequencing, RNA was extracted from PBMCs in TRIzol. The diagnosis of Graves' disease was made according to American Thyroid Association guidelines. The patients came from an endocrinology department in Xi'an, China. Each patient gave 9 to 10 milliliters of peripheral blood, collected in an EDTA anticoagulant tube. Ficoll Paque Plus density gradient separation was used to isolate PBMCs, and no further T cell sorting was done. RNA quality was checked with an Agilent 2100 Bioanalyzer and agarose gel, and concentration with a NanoDrop 2000.

These data also featured in a second study, about T cells in Graves' hyperthyroidism and ophthalmopathy. The second paper further reports: Graves' hyperthyroidism was defined as stable when no progression to ophthalmopathy occurred over 18 months of follow-up. Hyperthyroidism patients were aged 18 to 65 years and newly diagnosed, with disease duration of less than 2 months. Any patient with an uncontrolled infection, another autoimmune disease, pregnancy or lactation was excluded. Clinical symptoms, serum thyroxine and TRAb, thyroid ultrasound, and orbital computed tomography formed the basis for the diagnoses. For the first round of RT-PCR on the TCR CDR3, the HTBI primer set was used together with the Qiagen OneStep RT-PCR kit. Most expanded thyroid clonotypes (frequency above 0.001) were also detected in blood, a finding suggesting that blood repertoires may reflect thyroid immune responses. A 13 V-J signature model separated ophthalmopathy from stable hyperthyroidism, with just over 85% sensitivity and 81.08% specificity in cross-validation and 80%/75% in testing. In validation, the model predicted progression to ophthalmopathy a median of approximately 6.3 months before onset, with over 60% sensitivity and roughly 73% specificity. TCR V-J signatures able to tell the groups apart were searched for in a discovery cohort of about a hundred patients, of whom more than 40 had Graves' ophthalmopathy and roughly 59 had stable Graves' hyperthyroidism. Prospective prediction of ophthalmopathy was tested in an independent validation cohort consisting of some 19 hyperthyroidism patients and over 15 patients who later progressed to ophthalmopathy. The 100 or so discovery patients were randomly split 7:3 into training and test sets. The study also compared thyroid tissue and blood T-cell repertoires from 5 to 7 Graves' hyperthyroidism patients. After sampling, hyperthyroidism patients received methimazole starting at 30 mg daily, and ophthalmopathy patients received high-dose intravenous methylprednisolone. The libraries were constructed in a second round of multiplex PCR and then size-selected and purified. Libraries were sequenced paired-end with 100 bp reads on an Illumina HiSeq2000. SOAPnuke was used to process the raw data, with reads discarded if the reads contained adapters or uncalled bases, had a mean Phred below 15, or lacked an exact constant-primer or identifier match. COPE v1.2.5 was used to merge high-quality paired reads, and clonotypes were defined as unique nucleotide sequences. Clonotypes were aligned to IMGT TRBV, TRBD and TRBJ reference segments using MiTCR v1.1. Only V-J combinations with frequency above 0.0001, covering about 99% of repertoires, were analysed. The TCS score was defined as F50 (clonal expansion) divided by E x V (chaos), with BLOSUM62-based TCRdist calculated between CDR3 peptides within each V-J. Welch's t-statistics and random forest reduced 514 V-J features to fewer than 15, which were used in a naive Bayes classifier (R e1071). No statistical method was used to set the sample size in advance, and investigators knew the group allocation. The paper describes TCR Vbeta CDR3 sequencing of about 140 peripheral blood samples, made up of 40 to 45 ophthalmopathy patients, more than 70 hyperthyroidism patients and roughly 17 progressor patients.

The receptor comes from a woman aged 25 to 45 with Graves disease. Donor details come from another sample of the same person, matched by shared clones. The chain joins TRBV6-2 or TRBV6-3 to TRBJ2-5, and 9 junction bases match TRBD1. The material sequenced was peripheral blood mononuclear cells (PBMCs), taken at new diagnosis, from a patient treated with antithyroid drugs. In nucleotide form, the sequence is TGTGCCAGCAGGGACGACAGGGGGCAAGAGACCCAGTACCTC. Translated, it reads CASRDDRGQETQYL.